This T cell receptor (beta chain) was recovered during a study of breast tumors, draining lymph nodes, adjacent tissues (dated by TCRdb to the mid-2010s). With regard to the full study: The study compared TCR beta repertoires across tumor, adjacent nontumor tissue and axillary lymph nodes from breast cancer patients. The study aimed to assess the relationships and possible T-cell exchange between tumor, surrounding tissue and draining lymph node repertoires in human breast cancer.

Looking up the germline V gene (reference sequence) yields CDR1 DFQATT and CDR2 SNEGSKA. V gives up 4 bases and J gives up 0 bases, and the segment between their germline ends measures 10 bases. Including the terminal cysteine and phenylalanine, the CDR3 comprises 15 residues. Just CDR3 DNA is preserved here, 45 bases in frame from base 1. Lymph node samples came from the axillary draining lymph nodes of breast cancer patients. The full study reports these points: A scenario in which most tumor T cells derive from the lymph node and then expand within tumor tissue was judged to be consistent with the data. The conclusion that tumor T cells originate in lymph nodes was framed as consistent with a hypothesis rather than directly demonstrated. Tumor T-cell repertoires showed less diversity than lymph node repertoires and more diversity than nontumor tissue repertoires, and tumor T-cell repertoires showed preferential V and J gene usage. In luminal-like breast cancer, tumor and nontumor tissue repertoires resembled each other significantly more than in basal-like breast cancer.

The listed sequencing device is Illumina HiSeq 2000. TCR beta chain libraries were generated by multiplex PCR amplification. The amplified TCR beta chain products were analyzed by high-throughput sequencing. The public reads were quality trimmed at Q25 with fastp and then assembled into clones with MiXCR by TCRdb, keeping productive beta chains. Each CDR3 protein appears once, grouped with its most common genes and DNA. Here the sample has some 130,000 distinct CDR3 sequences; less than 20% occur a single time. Of the sample, 3% to 4% falls within the top ten clones. There are many counts of this clonotype. What antigen it recognizes has not been identified. Per-base qualities were not stored, and no clone one base away is much larger.

This receptor chain uses TRBV20-1 and TRBJ1-6; the D gene is unclear. The sequence was collected from a female donor with breast cancer. Some clones in this sample may be carry-over from other donors' samples. Input material: axillary lymph node tissue. The CDR3 protein: CSATIASSYNSPLHF. The DNA is as follows: TGCAGTGCTACAATAGCGAGCTCCTATAATTCACCCCTCCACTTT.